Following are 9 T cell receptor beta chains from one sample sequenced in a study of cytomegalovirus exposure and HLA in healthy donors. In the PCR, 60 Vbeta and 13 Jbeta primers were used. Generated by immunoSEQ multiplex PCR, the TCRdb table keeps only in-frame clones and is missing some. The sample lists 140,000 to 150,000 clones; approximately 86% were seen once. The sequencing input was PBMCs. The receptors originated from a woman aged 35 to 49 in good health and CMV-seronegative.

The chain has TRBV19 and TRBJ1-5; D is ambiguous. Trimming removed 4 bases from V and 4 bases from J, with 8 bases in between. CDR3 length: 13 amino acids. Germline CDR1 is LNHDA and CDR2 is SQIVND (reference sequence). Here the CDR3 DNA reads TGTGCCAGTAGTAACAGCCTAAATCAGCCCCAGCATTTT. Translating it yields CASSNSLNQPQHF.

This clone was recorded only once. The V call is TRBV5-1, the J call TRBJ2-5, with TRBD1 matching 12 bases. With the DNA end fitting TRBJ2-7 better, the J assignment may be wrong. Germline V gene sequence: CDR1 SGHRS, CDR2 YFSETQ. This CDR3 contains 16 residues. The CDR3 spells CASSYTTGQGAYEQYF. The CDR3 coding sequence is TGCGCCAGCAGCTACACCACGGGACAGGGGGCTTACGAGCAGTACTTC.

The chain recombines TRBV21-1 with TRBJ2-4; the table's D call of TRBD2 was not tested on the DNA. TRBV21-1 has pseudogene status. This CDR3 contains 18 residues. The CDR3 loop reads CASTPSPGLPSSKNIQYF. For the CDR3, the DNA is TGTGCCAGCACCCCTAGTCCAGGTCTTCCTAGCTCCAAAAACATTCAGTACTTC.

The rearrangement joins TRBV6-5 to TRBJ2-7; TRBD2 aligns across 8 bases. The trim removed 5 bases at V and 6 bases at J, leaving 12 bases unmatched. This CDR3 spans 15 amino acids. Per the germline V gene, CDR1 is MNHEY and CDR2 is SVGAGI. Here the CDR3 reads CASSAYPGLVSEQYF. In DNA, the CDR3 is TGTGCCAGCAGTGCGTATCCGGGACTAGTGAGCGAGCAGTACTTC.

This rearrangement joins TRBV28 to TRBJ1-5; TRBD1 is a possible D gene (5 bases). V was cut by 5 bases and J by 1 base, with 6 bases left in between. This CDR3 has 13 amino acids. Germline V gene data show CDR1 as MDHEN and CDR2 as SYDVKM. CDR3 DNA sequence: TGTGCCAGCAGTCGGGGGAGCAATCAGCCCCAGCATTTT. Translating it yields CASSRGSNQPQHF.

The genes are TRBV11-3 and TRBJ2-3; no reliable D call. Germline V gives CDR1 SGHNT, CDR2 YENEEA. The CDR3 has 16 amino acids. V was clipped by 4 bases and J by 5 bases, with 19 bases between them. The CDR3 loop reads CASSWVRGRGGDTQYF. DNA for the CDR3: TGTGCCAGCAGCTGGGTGCGAGGCAGAGGTGGAGATACGCAGTATTTT.

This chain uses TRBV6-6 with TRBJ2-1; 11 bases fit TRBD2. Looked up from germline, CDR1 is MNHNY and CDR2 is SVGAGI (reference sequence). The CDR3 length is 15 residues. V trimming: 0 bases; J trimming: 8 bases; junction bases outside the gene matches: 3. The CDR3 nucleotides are TGTGCCAGCAGTTACTCTACTAGCGGGAGCGATGAGCAGTTCTTC. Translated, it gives CASSYSTSGSDEQFF.

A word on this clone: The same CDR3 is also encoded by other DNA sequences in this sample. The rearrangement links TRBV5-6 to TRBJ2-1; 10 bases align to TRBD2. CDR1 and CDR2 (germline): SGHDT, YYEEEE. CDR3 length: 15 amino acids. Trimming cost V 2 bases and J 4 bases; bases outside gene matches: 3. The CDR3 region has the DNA TGTGCCAGCAGCTTAAGCGGGAGGGGTTACAATGAGCAGTTCTTC. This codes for CASSLSGRGYNEQFF.

The CDR3 DNA is TGTGCCAGCTCAACAGCTACGAACACCGGGGAGCTGTTTTTT. It codes for CASSTATNTGELFF. The chain carries TRBV18 and TRBJ2-2; D is unresolved. Germline assignment: CDR1 KGHSH and CDR2 LQKENI. There are 14 residues in the CDR3. Trimming stripped 5 bases from V and 0 bases from J, with 7 bases between.